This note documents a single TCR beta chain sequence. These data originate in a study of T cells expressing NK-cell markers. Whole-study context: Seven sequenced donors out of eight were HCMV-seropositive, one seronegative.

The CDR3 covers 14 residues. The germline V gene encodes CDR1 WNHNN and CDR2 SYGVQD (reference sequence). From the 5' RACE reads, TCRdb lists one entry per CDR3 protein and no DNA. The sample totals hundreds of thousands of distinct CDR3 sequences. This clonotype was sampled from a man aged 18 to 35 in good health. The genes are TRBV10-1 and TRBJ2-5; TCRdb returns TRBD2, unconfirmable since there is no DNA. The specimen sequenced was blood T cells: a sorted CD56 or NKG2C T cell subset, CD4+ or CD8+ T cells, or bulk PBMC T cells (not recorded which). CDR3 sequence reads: CASKLAGSQETQYF.